The sequence of this T cell receptor beta chain was determined in a study of blood T cell repertoires in COVID-19 (dated by TCRdb to the early 2020s). About the study as a whole: Samples from collaborators originated in the United States, Italy and Spain and spanned both the acute and convalescent phases of COVID-19. The prospective study material was composed of cDNA or gDNA derived from T cells, B-cell-depleted T cells, or PBMCs. The repertoires were made available in a free public database intended to serve as a resource for research on the immune response to SARS-CoV-2. The dataset comprised deeply sampled blood TCRbeta repertoires from subjects exposed to, actively infected with, or recovered from COVID-19. The samples were drawn from two sources: the first 160 participants of the ongoing ImmuneRACE study, and 950 to 1,500 subjects contributed by 6 global collaborators. Where HLA class I and class II types were available, the types were taken from metadata supplied by the sample provider, not from assay-based typing. A de-identified subject ID, COVID-19 status, age in years and sex were almost always included in the sample metadata.

Note on this clone: Its antigen remains undetermined. Base qualities are not provided; no much larger clone lies one nucleotide away.

General findings and caveats noted by the study authors: The quantity of clinical and demographic metadata differed by source and by participant and was supplied without curation.

Each collaborating institution followed its own protocols to collect whole blood in K2EDTA tubes. Collaborator samples were shipped for TCRbeta analysis as frozen whole blood, isolated PBMCs, or DNA extracted from either sample type. After removal of 4 bases from V and 1 base from J, the junction retains 5 bases not matched to a gene. The CDR3 runs 15 amino acids, cysteine and phenylalanine included. The CDR3 DNA has 45 bases and is translated from base 1. TCRbeta CDR3 regions were amplified from genomic DNA by means of the immunoSEQ Assay, a bias-controlled multiplex PCR. In the source study's methods: Within the assay, amplification of reference gene primers was used to estimate how many nucleated cells each sample contained. Sequence reads were collapsed and filtered to measure the absolute abundance of every unique TCRbeta CDR3 rearrangement. For each sample, productive Simpson clonality was calculated as the square root of Simpson's diversity index across productive rearrangements. Not all clones reach the TCRdb copy of this immuneACCESS table, which keeps in-frame sequences only. Checked studies attribute under half of the gap to unresolved V genes and leave the rest unexplained. V and J calls and clone size come straight from that table; D and trimming were deduced from the DNA. Across this sample there are tens of thousands of clones, with approximately 90% seen only once. Clones ranked in the top ten supply around 30% of the sample.

Sequenced sample: peripheral blood. The sequence derives from a woman older than 75 with acute or convalescent COVID-19. Recombination linked TRBV5-3 to TRBJ1-5, with 7 bases in between that match TRBD1. TRBV5-3 is an open reading frame, and its role is uncertain. The DNA sequence is as follows: TGTGCCAGAAGCGCGGACAGGCCGAGCAATCAGCCCCAGCATTTT. This encodes CARSADRPSNQPQHF.